The T cell receptor beta chain described here comes from a study of spatial heterogeneity in lung cancer. Study background: When follow-up PBMC samples existed, they were sequenced (at a median of roughly two years after resection).

As concerns this clonotype: The junction and the germline gene differ at one end; a read error may be behind it. This beta chain is a stray read from a library made for alpha chains; its abundance is not meaningful.

CDR3 length equals 14 residues. Germline lookup yields CDR1 LNHDA and CDR2 SQIVND (reference sequence). Documented time point: blood at routine non-recurrence follow-up after resection. Each CDR3 protein gets one entry after TCRdb re-called the 5' RACE reads with MiXCR. The sample includes a few thousand distinct CDR3 sequences, 55% seen only once; the top ten take about 8.6%. The specimen comprised PBMCs, sampled at follow-up. The sequence was collected from a female donor with early-stage non-small cell lung cancer. The gene calls are TRBV19 and TRBJ2-1; 7 positions agree with TRBD2. CDR3 DNA sequence: TGTGCGAGTAGTAGGGATAGCGGGTACAATGAGCAGTTCTTC. Protein sequence: CASSRDSGYNEQFF.